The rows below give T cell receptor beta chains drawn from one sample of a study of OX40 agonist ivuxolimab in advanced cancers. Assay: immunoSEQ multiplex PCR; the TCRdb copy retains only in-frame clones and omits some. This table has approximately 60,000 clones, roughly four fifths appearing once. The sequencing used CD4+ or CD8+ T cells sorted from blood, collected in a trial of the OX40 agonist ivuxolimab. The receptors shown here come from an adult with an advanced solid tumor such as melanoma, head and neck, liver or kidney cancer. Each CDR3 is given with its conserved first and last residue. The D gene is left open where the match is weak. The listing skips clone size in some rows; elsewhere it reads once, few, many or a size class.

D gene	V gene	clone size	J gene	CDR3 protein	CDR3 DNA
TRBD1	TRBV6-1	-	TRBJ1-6	CASSGQERRSPLHF	TGTGCCAGCAGCGGACAGGAAAGGCGTTCACCCCTCCACTTT
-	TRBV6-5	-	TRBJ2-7	CASSPAYEQYF	TGTGCCAGCAGTCCAGCGTACGAGCAGTACTTC
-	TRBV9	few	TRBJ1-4	CASSPTGINEKLFF	TGTGCCAGCAGCCCAACAGGAATCAATGAAAAACTGTTTTTT
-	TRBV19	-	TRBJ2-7	CASSGRGLSYEQYF	TGTGCCAGTAGTGGCAGGGGCCTCTCCTACGAGCAGTACTTC
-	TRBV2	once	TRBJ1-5	CASRATAINQPQHF	TGTGCCAGCAGGGCAACAGCCATCAATCAGCCCCAGCATTTT
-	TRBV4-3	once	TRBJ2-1	CASSHRGSVNEQFF	TGCGCCAGCAGCCATCGTGGGAGTGTGAATGAGCAGTTCTTC
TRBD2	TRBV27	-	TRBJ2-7	CASSPGTSGTYEQYF	TGTGCCAGCAGTCCCGGGACTAGCGGAACCTACGAGCAGTACTTC
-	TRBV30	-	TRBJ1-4	CAWSVRAGANEKLFF	TGTGCCTGGAGTGTACGCGCGGGGGCTAATGAAAAACTGTTTTTT
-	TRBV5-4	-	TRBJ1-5	CASSPDGHQPQHF	TGTGCCAGCAGCCCCGATGGACATCAGCCCCAGCATTTT
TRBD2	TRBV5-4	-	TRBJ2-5	CASSLELAGGQETQYF	TGTGCCAGCAGCTTAGAACTAGCGGGGGGCCAAGAGACCCAGTACTTC
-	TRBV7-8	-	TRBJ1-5	CASSLIRGAGNQPQHF	TGTGCCAGCAGCTTAATCCGGGGGGCTGGCAATCAGCCCCAGCATTTT
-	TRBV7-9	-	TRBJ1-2	CASSPAGDPYGYTF	TGTGCCAGCAGCCCCGCAGGAGACCCCTATGGCTACACCTTC
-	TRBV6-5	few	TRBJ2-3	CASNAPGTDTQYF	TGTGCCAGCAATGCACCCGGGACAGATACGCAGTATTTT
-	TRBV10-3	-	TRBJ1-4	CATGTTTNEKLFF	TGTGCCACCGGGACAACAACTAATGAAAAACTGTTTTTT
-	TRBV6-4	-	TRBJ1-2	CASSRDGLLNYGYTF	TGTGCCAGCAGCCGGGACGGACTTCTTAACTATGGCTACACCTTC
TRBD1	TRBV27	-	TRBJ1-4	CASTLGQINEKLFF	TGTGCCAGCACCCTGGGACAGATTAATGAAAAACTGTTTTTT
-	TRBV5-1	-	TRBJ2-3	CATSGKDTQYF	TGCGCCACCTCCGGTAAAGATACGCAGTATTTT
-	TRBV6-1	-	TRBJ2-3	CASRGLPTDTQYF	TGTGCCAGCAGGGGTCTACCCACAGATACGCAGTATTTT
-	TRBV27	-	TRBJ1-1	CASSFSGKAFF	TGTGCCAGCAGTTTTTCGGGAAAAGCTTTCTTT
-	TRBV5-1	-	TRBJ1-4	CASSLVTHEKLFF	TGCGCCAGCAGCTTGGTAACTCATGAAAAACTGTTTTTT
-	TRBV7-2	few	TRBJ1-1	CASSLVHPGTEAFF	TGTGCCAGCAGCTTAGTTCACCCGGGGACTGAAGCTTTCTTT
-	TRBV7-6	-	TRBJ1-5	CASSLGGLSNQPQHF	TGTGCCAGCAGCTTAGGCGGACTTAGCAATCAGCCCCAGCATTTT
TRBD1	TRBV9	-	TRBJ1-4	CASSPSGGAREKLFF	TGTGCCAGCAGCCCATCAGGGGGGGCGCGGGAAAAACTGTTTTTT
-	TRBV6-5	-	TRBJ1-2	CASSYFQGSYGYTF	TGTGCCAGCAGTTACTTTCAGGGATCCTATGGCTACACCTTC
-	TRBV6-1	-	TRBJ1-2	CASSELGVRDYGYTF	TGTGCCAGCAGTGAATTGGGGGTGCGTGACTATGGCTACACCTTC
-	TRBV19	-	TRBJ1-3	CASRNHRYSGNTIYF	TGTGCCAGTAGAAACCACAGGTACTCTGGAAACACCATATATTTT
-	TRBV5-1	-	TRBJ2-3	CASSSSLDTQYF	TGCGCCAGCAGCTCCAGTTTGGATACGCAGTATTTT
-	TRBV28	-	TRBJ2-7	CASSSLRDISYEQYF	TGTGCCAGCAGTTCCCTCCGGGATATCTCCTACGAGCAGTACTTC
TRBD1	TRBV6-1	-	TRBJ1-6	CASSGNTGVGSPLHF	TGTGCCAGCAGTGGAAATACAGGGGTCGGTTCACCCCTCCACTTT
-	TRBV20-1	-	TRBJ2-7	CSASNTYEQYF	TGCAGTGCTAGCAACACCTACGAGCAGTACTTC
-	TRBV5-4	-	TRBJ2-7	CASSGGTAMTYEQYF	TGTGCCAGCAGCGGGGGGACAGCCATGACCTACGAGCAGTACTTC
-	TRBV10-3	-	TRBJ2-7	CAISERQGGYEQYF	TGTGCCATCAGTGAGCGGCAGGGGGGCTACGAGCAGTACTTC
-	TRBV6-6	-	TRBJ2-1	CASSQKGEQFF	TGTGCCAGCAGTCAAAAGGGGGAGCAGTTCTTC
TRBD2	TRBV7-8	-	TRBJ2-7	CASSLGGALDEQYF	TGTGCCAGCAGCTTGGGAGGGGCCCTGGACGAGCAGTACTTC
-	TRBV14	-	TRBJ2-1	CASSQADQDSYNEQFF	TGTGCCAGCAGCCAAGCTGACCAGGACTCCTACAATGAGCAGTTCTTC
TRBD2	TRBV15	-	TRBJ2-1	CATSRGGEFYNEQFF	TGTGCCACCAGCAGGGGGGGGGAGTTCTACAATGAGCAGTTCTTC
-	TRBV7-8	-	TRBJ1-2	CASEPLAFTANYGYTF	TGTGCCAGTGAGCCGTTGGCTTTCACGGCTAACTATGGCTACACCTTC
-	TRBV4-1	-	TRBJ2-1	CARRSWPQGSYNEQFF	TGCGCCAGACGATCGTGGCCCCAGGGGTCCTACAATGAGCAGTTCTTC
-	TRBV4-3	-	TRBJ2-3	CASSQDRGQDTQYF	TGCGCCAGCAGCCAGGACCGGGGGCAAGATACGCAGTATTTT
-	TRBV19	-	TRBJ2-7	CASSKPGQGYGEQYF	TGTGCCAGTAGTAAACCGGGACAAGGCTATGGCGAGCAGTACTTC
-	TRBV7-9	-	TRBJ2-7	CASSLAGDPHEQYF	TGTGCCAGCAGCTTAGCAGGGGACCCTCACGAGCAGTACTTC
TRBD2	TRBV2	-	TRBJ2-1	CASSEASGMASSYNEQFF	TGTGCCAGCAGTGAAGCTAGCGGGATGGCGAGCTCCTACAATGAGCAGTTCTTC
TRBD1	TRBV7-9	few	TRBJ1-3	CASSNNRGGNTIYF	TGTGCCAGCAGCAACAACAGGGGCGGAAACACCATATATTTT
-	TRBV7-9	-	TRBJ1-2	CASSLVQGGTF	TGTGCCAGCAGCCTCGTGCAGGGTGGAACCTTC
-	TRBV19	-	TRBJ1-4	CASSPLGGTVATNEKLFF	TGTGCCAGTAGTCCCCTAGGGGGGACGGTCGCAACTAATGAAAAACTGTTTTTT
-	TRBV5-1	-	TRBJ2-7	CASSRSGGSDEQYF	TGCGCCAGCAGCCGTTCAGGGGGGAGCGACGAGCAGTACTTC
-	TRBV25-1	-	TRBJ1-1	CASSEAGTEAFF	TGTGCCAGCAGTGAAGCAGGGACTGAAGCTTTCTTT
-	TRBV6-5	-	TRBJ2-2	CASSYSTHRNTGELFF	TGTGCCAGCAGTTACTCGACACACCGTAACACCGGGGAGCTGTTTTTT
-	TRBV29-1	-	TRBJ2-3	CSVSLGDTQYF	TGCAGCGTTAGCCTCGGGGATACGCAGTATTTT
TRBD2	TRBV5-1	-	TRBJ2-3	CASSFSGDPTDTQYF	TGCGCCAGCAGCTTTAGCGGGGATCCAACAGATACGCAGTATTTT
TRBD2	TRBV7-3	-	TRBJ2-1	CASSTGTSAGEQFF	TGTGCCAGCAGCACCGGGACTAGCGCGGGGGAGCAGTTCTTC
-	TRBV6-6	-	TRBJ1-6	CASSPRIASPLHF	TGTGCCAGCAGTCCGAGAATAGCTTCACCCCTCCACTTT
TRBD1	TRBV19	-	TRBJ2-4	CASSIADRPVGNIQYF	TGTGCCAGTAGTATAGCGGACAGGCCCGTGGGAAACATTCAGTACTTC
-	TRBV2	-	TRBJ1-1	CASSLQRQTEAFF	TGTGCCAGCAGCCTCCAGAGGCAGACTGAAGCTTTCTTT
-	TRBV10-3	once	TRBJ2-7	CAISGGREAYEQYF	TGTGCCATCAGTGGTGGTAGGGAAGCCTACGAGCAGTACTTC
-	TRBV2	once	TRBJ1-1	CASRAGAEAFF	TGTGCCAGCAGGGCGGGGGCTGAAGCTTTCTTT